The 26 T cell receptor beta chains listed next were all sequenced from one sample in a study of regulatory T cells in long-lasting Graves disease. Arm-PCR of CDR3 regions and iRepertoire HTBI primers were used to build TCR beta libraries. From the multiplex PCR reads, TCRdb called clonotypes with MiXCR, one entry per CDR3 protein. The data contain 350,000 to 400,000 distinct CDR3 sequences, roughly 15% of them singletons. Indicated time point: newly diagnosed GD, antithyroid drugs for less than 3 months. There was RNA extracted from PBMCs, and the TCR library was made from it. The same data also contributed to another study, on T cells in Graves' hyperthyroidism and ophthalmopathy.

Sequencing used peripheral blood mononuclear cells (PBMCs), obtained at new diagnosis, from a patient treated with antithyroid drugs. Receptor source: a woman in her late teens or twenties with Graves disease.

This clonotype appeared many times. The genes are TRBV14 and TRBJ2-5; 9 bases align to TRBD2. The CDR3 spans 19 residues. Per the germline V gene, CDR1 is SGHDN and CDR2 is FVKESK. Trimming at V came to 2 bases and at J to 5 bases, leaving 18 bases not matched to a gene. CDR3 DNA: TGTGCCAGCAGCCAAAGCTACGCGCGGGGGGGGAGGATCCAGGAGACCCAGTACTTC. This codes for CASSQSYARGGRIQETQYF.

This clonotype was seen only a few times. The gene calls are TRBV20-1 and TRBJ1-6; possible D gene TRBD1, 5 bases. CDR1 DFQATT and CDR2 SNEGSKA come from the germline V gene (reference sequence). This CDR3 comprises 13 residues. V lost 3 bases, J lost 7 bases, and 10 bases lay in between. The CDR3 sequence: CSARSGGNSPLHF. As DNA, the CDR3 is TGCAGTGCTAGGTCGGGGGGAAATTCACCCCTCCACTTT.

The V call is TRBV10-3, the J call TRBJ2-1, with TRBD2 matching over 11 bases. In germline, CDR1 is ENHRY, CDR2 SYGVKD. CDR3 length: 15 amino acids. The junction had 9 bases not matched to a gene; V was cut back by 7 bases and J by 7 bases. The CDR3 nucleotides are TGTGCCATCATGAAGGCCGGGACTAGCGGAAATGAGCAGTTCTTC. Protein sequence: CAIMKAGTSGNEQFF.

This chain joins TRBV10-3 and TRBJ2-7; 9 bases are a match to TRBD1. This CDR3 contains 14 residues. CDR1 is ENHRY, CDR2 SYGVKD, per germline. V shed 2 bases and J 5 bases; nucleotides not matched to a gene: 4. The CDR3 region is CAISETDRGHEQYF. The CDR3 coding sequence is TGTGCCATCAGTGAGACGGACAGGGGCCACGAGCAGTACTTC.

The chain links TRBV7-8 to TRBJ2-1; TRBD1 might be the D (6 bases). Trimming shortened V by 3 bases and J by 9 bases, and 18 bases separated the two germline ends. CDR1 and CDR2 (germline): SGHVS, FQNEAQ. The CDR3 length is 15 residues. DNA of the CDR3: TGTGCCAGCAGCTTGCTCGGACACAGGGCGCTTGAGCAGTTCTTC. Translation: CASSLLGHRALEQFF.

In this sample, this clonotype turned up many times. This CDR3 reads CASFSAGIGTDTQYF. The CDR3 DNA sequence: TGTGCCAGCTTTTCCGCAGGCATCGGCACAGATACGCAGTATTTT. The V gene is TRBV5-6, the J gene TRBJ2-3; D uncertain. V was shortened by 7 bases and J by 1 base, with 16 bases between the two germline ends. CDR1 and CDR2 (germline): SGHDT, YYEEEE. The CDR3 is 15 residues long.

V usage is TRBV5-6 and J usage is TRBJ1-2; a possible D gene is TRBD1 (5 bases). CDR1 is SGHDT and CDR2 is YYEEEE in the germline V gene. V was clipped by 4 bases and J by 7 bases, with 26 bases between them. This CDR3 comprises 17 residues. The CDR3 DNA is TGTGCCAGCAGCCTGAACTCAGGGAGCCAAGGGACCTGTGGCTACACCTTC. Its translation is CASSLNSGSQGTCGYTF.

This clonotype was found many times. This rearrangement joins TRBV5-1 to TRBJ1-2, with a tentative D call TRBD1 (5 bases). Germline assignment: CDR1 SGHRS and CDR2 YFSETQ. This CDR3 comprises 14 residues. V shed 1 base and J shed 8 bases, with 15 bases lying between them. The CDR3 nucleotides are TGCGCCAGCAGCTTGTCCAGGGCATCCGAAGGCTACACCTTC. As protein: CASSLSRASEGYTF.

The table lists this clonotype with a few counts. A single base separates this from a much larger clone, so it may be a read error. The V call is TRBV7-9, the J call TRBJ2-7; weak D call: TRBD2 (5 bases). Germline lookup yields CDR1 SEHNR and CDR2 FQNEAQ (reference sequence). CDR3 length equals 11 residues. The CDR3 DNA reads TGTGCCAGCAGCTCAGCGGTCGAGCGGTACTTC. It yields the protein CASSSAVERYF.

This clonotype was counted many times. The genes are TRBV30 and TRBJ1-1, with TRBD1 as a possible D gene (5 bases). The CDR3 consists of 14 residues. Trimming took 0 bases from V and 5 from J, leaving 13 bases between them. Germline-derived CDR1 and CDR2 are GTSNPN and SVGIG (reference sequence). In DNA, the CDR3 is TGTGCCTGGAGTGTACGTAGGGGAGGGACTGAAGCTTTCTTT. It yields the protein CAWSVRRGGTEAFF.

This clonotype was observed at least ten times. The gene calls are TRBV6-9 and TRBJ2-3, with D unclear. Trimming shortened V by 3 bases and J by 1 base, and 8 bases separated the two germline ends. The germline V gene encodes CDR1 MNHGY and CDR2 SVAAGI. The CDR3 sequence is 14 residues long. This CDR3 is CASSYVQGTDTQYF. DNA of the CDR3: TGTGCCAGCAGTTACGTTCAGGGCACAGATACGCAGTATTTT.

In regard to this clonotype: A much larger clone differs from this one at a single base, so this may be a read error. This sequence joins TRBV3-1 and TRBJ1-2, with unresolved D. CDR1 LGHDT and CDR2 YNNKEL come from the germline V gene (reference sequence). With 4 bases removed from V and 7 bases from J, the gap between germline ends came to 16 bases. CDR3 length: 14 residues. The CDR3 coding sequence is TGTGCCAGCAGCCGAGACCTCCGGGGATCTGGCTACACCTTC. This sequence encodes CASSRDLRGSGYTF. Variable domain in full (rest from reference TRBV3-1 and TRBJ1-2): DTAVSQTPKYLVTQMGNDKSIKCEQNLGHDTMYWYKQDSKKFLKIMFSYNNKELIINETVPNRFSPKSPDKAHLNLHINSLELGDSAVYFCASSRDLRGSGYTFGSGTRLTVV.

This clonotype was counted at least ten times. The chain employs TRBV30 and TRBJ1-3; D ambiguous. The V and J ends lost 4 bases and 4 bases respectively, with 20 bases between them. Germline V CDR1 and CDR2: GTSNPN, SVGIG (reference sequence). This CDR3 region has 16 residues. CDR3 protein: CAWTSVRRARGNTIYF. The CDR3 bases are TGTGCCTGGACTTCGGTCCGGCGGGCTCGAGGAAACACCATATATTTT.

The genes are TRBV6-1 and TRBJ2-2, with 7 bases aligning to TRBD1. Germline CDR1 MNHNS, CDR2 SASEGT. CDR3 length: 14 residues. V was pared by 4 bases and J by 3 bases, with 2 bases of the junction left unmatched. The CDR3 sequence: CASSATGDTGELFF. The CDR3 coding sequence is TGTGCCAGCAGTGCAACAGGGGACACCGGGGAGCTGTTTTTT.

The chain carries TRBV18 and TRBJ1-2; 11 bases are a match to TRBD1. CDR3 length: 14 amino acids. V shed 4 bases and J 8 bases; nucleotides not matched to a gene: 6. CDR1 and CDR2 (germline): KGHSH, LQKENI. CDR3 DNA sequence: TGTGCCAGCTCACGAAGGACAGGGGGCCTCGGCTACACCTTC. Translation: CASSRRTGGLGYTF.

This clonotype was seen at least ten times. CDR3 region: CASSHVVGLGEAFF. CDR3 coding DNA: TGTGCCAGCAGCCACGTTGTGGGGTTGGGTGAAGCTTTCTTT. V gene TRBV11-1 combines with J gene TRBJ1-1; D not resolved. The V end was cut by 5 bases, the J end by 7 bases, with 17 bases between. The CDR3 covers 14 residues. Germline loops: CDR1 SGHAT, CDR2 FQDESV (reference sequence). Looking up the rest from reference TRBV11-1 and TRBJ1-1 gives the full variable domain: EAEVAQSPRYKITEKSQAVAFWCDPISGHATLYWYRQILGQGPELLVQFQDESVVDDSQLPKDRFSAERLKGVDSTLKIQPAELGDSAMYLCASSHVVGLGEAFFGQGTRLTVV.

V and J are TRBV4-2 and TRBJ1-5; 9 bases fit TRBD1. This CDR3 spans 14 amino acids. The trim removed 6 bases at V and 4 bases at J, leaving 4 bases unmatched. Germline V lookup: CDR1 LGHNA, CDR2 YNFKEQ. The chain's CDR3 is CASRGDRANQPQHF. The CDR3 coding sequence is TGTGCCAGCAGGGGGGACAGGGCTAATCAGCCCCAGCATTTT.

This clonotype turned up a few times. The chain joins TRBV5-6 to TRBJ1-1; D might be TRBD1 (6 bases). This CDR3 spans 13 amino acids. The germline CDR1 and CDR2 sequences are SGHDT and YYEEEE. Between the trimmed V and J ends, which lost 6 bases and 0 bases, there was a span of 9 bases. The CDR3 DNA reads TGTGCCAGCACCACAGGGTTGAACACTGAAGCTTTCTTT. Amino acids: CASTTGLNTEAFF. Full variable domain (outside the CDR3, taken from reference TRBV5-6 and TRBJ1-1): DAGVTQSPTHLIKTRGQQVTLRCSPKSGHDTVSWYQQALGQGPQFIFQYYEEEERQRGNFPDRFSGHQFPNYSSELNVNALLLGDSALYLCASTTGLNTEAFFGQGTRLTVV.

The genes are TRBV28 and TRBJ1-6, with D tentatively TRBD1 (5 bases). Germline V lookup: CDR1 MDHEN, CDR2 SYDVKM. The CDR3 sequence is 14 residues long. The V and J ends lost 8 bases and 10 bases respectively, with 18 bases between them. CDR3 in amino acids: CASGPLTDSSPLHF. The CDR3 nucleotides read TGTGCCAGCGGCCCCTTGACAGATTCCTCACCCCTCCACTTT.

The rearrangement uses TRBV5-1 and TRBJ2-5; D remains unclear. V was trimmed by 0 bases and J by 5 bases, leaving 11 bases between them. The germline gives CDR1 SGHRS, CDR2 YFSETQ. The CDR3 sequence is 14 residues long. This CDR3 is CASSLGSIHETQYF. The CDR3 DNA sequence: TGCGCCAGCAGCTTGGGCTCCATCCATGAGACCCAGTACTTC.

This clonotype was seen at least ten times. V gene TRBV18 combines with J gene TRBJ1-4; D gene ambiguous. Germline assignment: CDR1 KGHSH and CDR2 LQKENI. The CDR3 length is 13 residues. The V end lost 1 base, the J end lost 6 bases, and 6 bases lay between the germline ends. The CDR3, as DNA: TGTGCCAGCTCACCACGGTCCGATGAAAAACTGTTTTTT. Translated: CASSPRSDEKLFF. The full variable domain, completed using reference TRBV18 and TRBJ1-4, is NAGVMQNPRHLVRRRGQEARLRCSPMKGHSHVYWYRQLPEEGLKFMVYLQKENIIDESGMPKERFSAEFPKEGPSILRIQQVVRGDSAAYFCASSPRSDEKLFFGSGTQLSVL.

This clonotype was observed many times. The V call is TRBV4-2, the J call TRBJ2-6; D is possibly TRBD1 or TRBD2 (5 bases each). Trimming removed 0 bases from V and 0 bases from J, with 9 bases in between. The length of the CDR3 is 17 residues. CDR1 and CDR2 (germline): LGHNA, YNFKEQ. CDR3 region: CASSQDRGTSGANVLTF. The CDR3, as DNA: TGTGCCAGCAGCCAAGATCGAGGGACCTCTGGGGCCAACGTCCTGACTTTC.

Comments on this clonotype: This may arise from a read error, as a much more abundant clone is one base away. The chain couples TRBV5-5 to TRBJ1-4, with 7 bases aligning to TRBD1. The CDR3 has 15 amino acids. In germline, CDR1 is SGHKS, CDR2 YYEKEE (reference sequence). The CDR3 sequence: CASSLQGTTNGKLFF. The CDR3 nucleotides read TGTGCCAGCAGCCTACAGGGGACTACTAATGGAAAACTGTTTTTT.

This rearrangement joins TRBV4-1 to TRBJ1-6; 8 bases match TRBD1. This CDR3 comprises 15 residues. Trimming took 1 base from V and 10 from J; bases not matched to a gene: 6. Germline lookup yields CDR1 MGHRA and CDR2 YSYEKL. The CDR3 DNA sequence: TGCGCCAGCAGCCAAGCAGGGGGCTTAAAATCACCCCTCCACTTT. It encodes CASSQAGGLKSPLHF.

This clonotype showed up many times. This chain joins TRBV29-1 and TRBJ1-1; D might be TRBD1 (6 bases). This CDR3 region has 12 residues. Germline V gene data show CDR1 as SQVTM and CDR2 as ANQGSEA. V dropped 7 bases and J dropped 1 base, with 10 bases sitting between them. The CDR3 is CSAGQTNTEAFF. The DNA of the CDR3 is TGCAGCGCCGGACAGACGAACACTGAAGCTTTCTTT.

This clonotype has a count of ten or more. The chain joins TRBV2 to TRBJ1-2, with TRBD1 identical over 7 bases. Trimming removed 7 bases from V and 4 bases from J; junction bases left unmatched: 9. The CDR3 consists of 14 residues. The germline V gene has CDR1 SNHLY and CDR2 FYNNEI. CDR3 region: CASNGQANLYGYTF. For the CDR3, the DNA is TGTGCCAGCAATGGACAGGCCAACCTCTATGGCTACACCTTC.